A selection of T cell receptor beta chains follows, all from one sample in a study of shared clonotypes between healthy human individuals. Sequencing was performed with immunoSEQ multiplex PCR; in TCRdb, only in-frame clones are kept and a portion is missing. Among hundreds of thousands of clones listed, roughly 70% were seen once. Sequences were obtained from memory CD4+ T cells sorted from blood. All receptors derive from a woman in her twenties or thirties in good health. The CDR3 runs from the conserved cysteine through the conserved F or W. D genes are given only for firm matches. Size tells how often a clone was seen (once, few, many) or the class of an expanded clone, and some rows leave it out.

cdr3_aa	cdr3_nt	d_call	j_call	v_call	clone_size	cdr3_length
CASGPTYNEQFF	TGTGCCAGCGGACCGACCTACAATGAGCAGTTCTTC	.	TRBJ2-1	TRBV28	few	12
CASSQNNGVEQFF	TGTGCCAGCAGCCAAAACAACGGTGTTGAGCAGTTCTTC	.	TRBJ2-1	TRBV14	once	13
CASKGGSSGNTIYF	TGCGCCAGCAAAGGAGGGAGCTCTGGAAACACCATATATTTT	.	TRBJ1-3	TRBV5-1	.	14
CASSYTSPLGAEQYF	TGTGCCAGCAGTTACACCAGTCCGTTGGGGGCCGAGCAGTACTTC	.	TRBJ2-7	TRBV6-6	.	15
CASSEAPYLQRISGLGYEQYF	TGTGCCAGCAGTGAAGCGCCGTATTTACAGAGAATTTCGGGCTTAGGCTACGAGCAGTACTTC	.	TRBJ2-7	TRBV2	.	21
CAISFTPPTGSYEQYF	TGTGCCATCAGTTTTACGCCACCGACGGGCTCCTACGAGCAGTACTTC	.	TRBJ2-7	TRBV10-3	.	16
CASSYSRINTGELFF	TGTGCCAGCAGTTACTCTCGGATTAACACCGGGGAGCTGTTTTTT	.	TRBJ2-2	TRBV6-5	.	15
CASSLYRRTADEQFF	TGTGCCAGCAGTTTGTACAGACGTACTGCCGATGAGCAGTTCTTC	.	TRBJ2-1	TRBV27	.	15
CASSSDLAGPQETQYF	TGCGCCAGCAGCTCCGATCTCGCGGGACCGCAAGAGACCCAGTACTTC	.	TRBJ2-5	TRBV5-1	.	16
CASSPVGRTSYEQYF	TGTGCCAGCAGTCCCGTGGGACGCACCTCCTACGAGCAGTACTTC	.	TRBJ2-7	TRBV28	.	15
CASSKLHNEQFF	TGTGCCAGCAGTAAACTACACAATGAGCAGTTCTTC	.	TRBJ2-1	TRBV27	.	12
CASRENEKLFF	TGTGCCAGCAGGGAGAATGAAAAACTGTTTTTT	.	TRBJ1-4	TRBV11-2	.	11
CASSSEEGRLDEQYF	TGTGCCAGTAGTTCGGAGGAGGGCCGCCTCGACGAGCAGTACTTC	.	TRBJ2-7	TRBV19	.	15
CASLQGFREKLFF	TGTGCCAGCCTCCAAGGCTTTCGGGAAAAACTGTTTTTT	.	TRBJ1-4	TRBV28	.	13
CASRENLQETQYF	TGCGCCAGCAGGGAGAATCTCCAAGAGACCCAGTACTTC	.	TRBJ2-5	TRBV5-1	once	13
CSVRTGGIYGYTF	TGCAGCGTCCGGACAGGGGGTATCTATGGCTACACCTTC	TRBD1	TRBJ1-2	TRBV29-1	once	13
CASSLVGEGSGNTIYF	TGCGCCAGCAGCTTGGTAGGGGAAGGGTCTGGAAACACCATATATTTT	.	TRBJ1-3	TRBV5-1	.	16
CASKTGTGGTGELFF	TGCGCCAGTAAGACCGGGACAGGGGGCACCGGGGAGCTGTTTTTT	TRBD1	TRBJ2-2	TRBV5-1	.	15
CASRVSVFGSYEQYF	TGTGCCAGCAGAGTTAGCGTATTCGGCTCCTACGAGCAGTACTTC	.	TRBJ2-7	TRBV6-5	.	15
CASSLLTSGQETQYF	TGTGCCAGCAGCCTGCTGACTAGCGGACAAGAGACCCAGTACTTC	TRBD2	TRBJ2-5	TRBV27	.	15
CASSDTLTNTEAFF	TGTGCCAGCAGTGACACACTGACTAACACTGAAGCTTTCTTT	.	TRBJ1-1	TRBV6-5	.	14
CASSLDLAGVIDTQYF	TGCGCCAGCAGCTTGGATCTAGCGGGAGTGATAGATACGCAGTATTTT	TRBD2	TRBJ2-3	TRBV5-1	.	16
CASSFSGRRGSYEQYF	TGTGCCAGCAGTTTCTCGGGTCGTCGAGGGAGCTACGAGCAGTACTTC	.	TRBJ2-7	TRBV28	.	16
CASSPFRESEAFF	TGTGCCAGCTCACCATTCAGGGAATCTGAAGCTTTCTTT	.	TRBJ1-1	TRBV18	many	13
CASRSTGIRSEQYF	TGTGCCAGTAGATCAACCGGCATTCGGAGCGAGCAGTACTTC	.	TRBJ2-7	TRBV25-1	.	14
CASSPYYSSYNEQFF	TGTGCCAGCAGCCCATACTACAGCTCCTACAATGAGCAGTTCTTC	.	TRBJ2-1	TRBV7-3	many	15
CASSQDLGAWDTEAFF	TGCGCCAGCAGCCAAGATCTAGGGGCCTGGGACACTGAAGCTTTCTTT	.	TRBJ1-1	TRBV4-1	.	16
CASSLGTVISNQPQHF	TGTGCCAGCAGCTTGGGGACAGTTATTAGCAATCAGCCCCAGCATTTT	TRBD1	TRBJ1-5	TRBV11-2	.	16
CASSFSGRAPVGTDTQYF	TGTGCCAGCAGCTTCAGCGGGAGGGCACCTGTGGGCACAGATACGCAGTATTTT	TRBD2	TRBJ2-3	TRBV7-8	.	18
CAWRSAATPLFF	TGTGCCTGGAGATCAGCCGCAACGCCACTGTTTTTT	.	TRBJ1-4	TRBV30	.	12
CASSLWTGVSSHEQYF	TGTGCCAGCAGCTTGTGGACAGGGGTCTCCTCCCACGAGCAGTACTTC	TRBD1	TRBJ2-7	TRBV5-8	.	16
CASKIGRANTGELFF	TGTGCCAGCAAAATCGGCAGGGCGAACACCGGGGAGCTGTTTTTT	.	TRBJ2-2	TRBV2	many	15
CASSGTGGRMGQPQHF	TGTGCCAGTAGTGGGACCGGGGGCCGTATGGGGCAGCCCCAGCATTTT	.	TRBJ1-5	TRBV19	.	16
CASSTQSSYNEQFF	TGCGCCAGCAGCACTCAGAGCTCCTACAATGAGCAGTTCTTC	.	TRBJ2-1	TRBV5-1	.	14
CASSEGTGLGRVNTEAFF	TGTGCCAGCAGTGAAGGGACAGGCCTAGGGAGGGTGAACACTGAAGCTTTCTTT	TRBD1	TRBJ1-1	TRBV28	.	18
CASSSQGYEQYF	TGTGCCAGCAGTTCCCAGGGGTACGAGCAGTACTTC	.	TRBJ2-7	TRBV6-6	.	12
CASSQEQNNQPQHF	TGTGCCAGCAGCCAAGAACAGAACAATCAGCCCCAGCATTTT	.	TRBJ1-5	TRBV5-8	.	14
CSVVSRGRNGRSAQYF	TGCAGCGTTGTTTCGCGGGGGAGGAACGGGAGATCAGCGCAGTATTTT	TRBD2	TRBJ2-3	TRBV29-1	once	16
CASSGRVSTQPQHF	TGTGCCAGCAGTGGCCGAGTGAGCACACAGCCCCAGCATTTT	.	TRBJ1-5	TRBV2	.	14
CASSERWEGYTF	TGTGCCAGCAGTGAACGGTGGGAAGGCTACACCTTC	.	TRBJ1-2	TRBV6-1	.	12
CASSLDPGTRGYEQYF	TGCGCCAGCAGCTTGGATCCTGGGACTCGTGGCTACGAGCAGTACTTC	.	TRBJ2-7	TRBV5-1	.	16